These 12 T cell receptor beta chains share one sample of origin, sequenced in a study of T cell responses to AZD1222 COVID-19 vaccine listed by TCRdb under 2021. This specimen's time point label, interpreted: baseline before first vaccination. Interpreted using the paper, the treatment or condition label stands for: meningococcal conjugate vaccine given as trial control. The library was built by means of the immunoSEQ multiplex PCR assay. As stored in TCRdb, this immuneACCESS dataset retains in-frame rearrangements with V and J assigned. A fraction of the clones does not appear; measured against another copy, unresolved V genes explain less than half of the discrepancy, and the remainder lacks a known reason. The table for this sample lists roughly 80,000 clones; 75% to 95% of them were counted only once. Jointly, the top ten make up less than 5.5% of the sample. The source was peripheral blood, collected on day 0 of MenACWY control vaccination. All receptors derive from an adult in good health.

This clone was observed once. DNA for the CDR3: TGCGCCAGCAGCTTCAGACAGGGTGAGCAGTACTTC. This gives the protein CASSFRQGEQYF. V gene TRBV5-1 combines with J gene TRBJ2-7, with 7 bases identical to TRBD1. This CDR3 contains 12 residues. Per the germline V gene, CDR1 is SGHRS and CDR2 is YFSETQ. V was clipped by 2 bases and J by 7 bases; unmatched bases: 3. The full variable domain, with the rest looked up from reference TRBV5-1 and TRBJ2-7, is KAGVTQTPRYLIKTRGQQVTLSCSPISGHRSVSWYQQTPGQGLQFLFEYFSETQRNKGNFPGRFSGRQFSNSRSEMNVSTLELGDSALYLCASSFRQGEQYFGPGTRLTVT.

The chain joins TRBV5-8 to TRBJ1-5; D remains unclear. The CDR3 has 15 amino acids. Trimming took off 0 bases at V and 6 bases at J, with 13 bases between the two ends. CDR1 SGHTS and CDR2 YDEGEE come from the germline V gene. CDR3 DNA: TGTGCCAGCAGCTTGGGGCCCTCAGTGGGTCAGCCCCAGCATTTT. The encoded protein is CASSLGPSVGQPQHF. The full variable domain, rest sourced from reference TRBV5-8 and TRBJ1-5, is EAGVTQSPTHLIKTRGQQATLRCSPISGHTSVYWYQQALGLGLQFLLWYDEGEERNRGNFPPRFSGRQFPNYSSELNVNALELEDSALYLCASSLGPSVGQPQHFGDGTRLSIL.

This clone was seen a single time. The CDR3 nucleotides read TGTGCCAGCAGCTTAGAGGGGACAGGGTTGCTTGGCTACACCTTC. Translating it yields CASSLEGTGLLGYTF. The genes are TRBV11-2 and TRBJ1-2; 9 bases map to TRBD1. This CDR3 region has 15 residues. Germline loops: CDR1 SGHAT, CDR2 FQNNGV. The ends lost 0 bases at V and 7 bases at J; junction bases unmatched: 6.

The V gene is TRBV30, the J gene TRBJ2-7; D is unclear. Looked up from germline, CDR1 is GTSNPN and CDR2 is SVGIG (reference sequence). This CDR3 is 12 amino acids long. V lost 4 bases, J lost 4 bases, and 11 bases lay in between. CDR3: CAWTGGGYEQYF. CDR3 nucleotides: TGTGCCTGGACGGGCGGCGGTTACGAGCAGTACTTC.

This chain joins TRBV14 and TRBJ2-1; D possibly corresponds to TRBD2 (6 bases). V lost 0 bases, J lost 4 bases, and 10 bases lay in between. The CDR3 is made up of 15 amino acids. Germline CDR1 reads SGHDN; CDR2 reads FVKESK. CDR3 loop: CASSQDLGGYNEQFF. CDR3 in DNA: TGTGCCAGCAGCCAAGACCTGGGGGGTTACAATGAGCAGTTCTTC.

This clone is judged medium-sized. The J gene is TRBJ2-7, the V gene TRBV5-5, with TRBD1 matching over 9 bases. This CDR3 spans 16 amino acids. Germline loops: CDR1 SGHKS, CDR2 YYEKEE (reference sequence). The trim removed 5 bases at V and 2 bases at J, leaving 11 bases unmatched. The CDR3 loop is CASRTGLGTGTYEQYF. CDR3 nucleotides: TGTGCCAGCAGAACCGGACTCGGGACAGGGACCTACGAGCAGTACTTC.

The chain couples TRBV6-5 to TRBJ2-1; D might be TRBD2 (5 bases). V lost 5 bases, J lost 0 bases, and 11 bases lay in between. Germline V gene lookup returns CDR1 MNHEY and CDR2 SVGAGI. The CDR3 runs 15 residues. The CDR3 loop reads CASSNSGGSYNEQFF. The DNA of the CDR3 is TGTGCCAGCAGTAACAGCGGCGGCTCCTACAATGAGCAGTTCTTC.

The chain recombines TRBV7-2 with TRBJ2-3, with 8 bases fitting TRBD2. Germline CDR1 and CDR2: SGHTA and FQGNSA. This CDR3 is 17 amino acids long. After removal of 1 base from V and 2 bases from J, the junction contained 8 bases not matched to a gene. For the CDR3, the DNA is TGTGCCAGCAGCTTAGAGGGTACGGGAGGGAACACAGATACGCAGTATTTT. This sequence encodes CASSLEGTGGNTDTQYF.

This chain uses TRBV5-1 with TRBJ2-2, with D perhaps TRBD2 (5 bases). Germline values: CDR1 SGHRS, CDR2 YFSETQ. V was clipped by 4 bases and J by 5 bases, with 9 bases between them. The CDR3 is 13 amino acids. CDR3 region: CASSRGRTGELFF. CDR3 sequence (DNA): TGCGCCAGCAGCCGGGGTAGGACCGGGGAGCTGTTTTTT. Supplemented by reference TRBV5-1 and TRBJ2-2, the full variable domain reads KAGVTQTPRYLIKTRGQQVTLSCSPISGHRSVSWYQQTPGQGLQFLFEYFSETQRNKGNFPGRFSGRQFSNSRSEMNVSTLELGDSALYLCASSRGRTGELFFGEGSRLTVL.

This clone has a single count. The V and J genes are TRBV20-1 and TRBJ1-1, with D tentatively TRBD1 (6 bases). Per germline, CDR1 DFQATT and CDR2 SNEGSKA (reference sequence). Trimming cost V 8 bases and J 7 bases, with 11 bases left between them. CDR3 length: 10 amino acids. The CDR3 protein is CSTGRDEAFF. The CDR3 DNA reads TGCAGTACAGGGCGAGATGAAGCTTTCTTT.

The V gene is TRBV5-1, the J gene TRBJ1-2, with no clear D. V was pared by 4 bases and J by 2 bases, with 18 bases between. Germline CDR1 and CDR2: SGHRS and YFSETQ. The CDR3 has 16 residues. CDR3 coding DNA: TGCGCCAGCAGCCCTTCACCTGGGGTGGAAAACTATGGCTACACCTTC. Translation: CASSPSPGVENYGYTF.

V and J are TRBV5-6 and TRBJ2-5; 8 bases match TRBD2. Germline V gives CDR1 SGHDT, CDR2 YYEEEE. V shed 3 bases and J 5 bases; nucleotides not matched to a gene: 6. CDR3 length: 14 amino acids. For the CDR3, the DNA is TGTGCCAGCAGCTCCCCAGCGGGAGTTGAGACCCAGTACTTC. As protein: CASSSPAGVETQYF.